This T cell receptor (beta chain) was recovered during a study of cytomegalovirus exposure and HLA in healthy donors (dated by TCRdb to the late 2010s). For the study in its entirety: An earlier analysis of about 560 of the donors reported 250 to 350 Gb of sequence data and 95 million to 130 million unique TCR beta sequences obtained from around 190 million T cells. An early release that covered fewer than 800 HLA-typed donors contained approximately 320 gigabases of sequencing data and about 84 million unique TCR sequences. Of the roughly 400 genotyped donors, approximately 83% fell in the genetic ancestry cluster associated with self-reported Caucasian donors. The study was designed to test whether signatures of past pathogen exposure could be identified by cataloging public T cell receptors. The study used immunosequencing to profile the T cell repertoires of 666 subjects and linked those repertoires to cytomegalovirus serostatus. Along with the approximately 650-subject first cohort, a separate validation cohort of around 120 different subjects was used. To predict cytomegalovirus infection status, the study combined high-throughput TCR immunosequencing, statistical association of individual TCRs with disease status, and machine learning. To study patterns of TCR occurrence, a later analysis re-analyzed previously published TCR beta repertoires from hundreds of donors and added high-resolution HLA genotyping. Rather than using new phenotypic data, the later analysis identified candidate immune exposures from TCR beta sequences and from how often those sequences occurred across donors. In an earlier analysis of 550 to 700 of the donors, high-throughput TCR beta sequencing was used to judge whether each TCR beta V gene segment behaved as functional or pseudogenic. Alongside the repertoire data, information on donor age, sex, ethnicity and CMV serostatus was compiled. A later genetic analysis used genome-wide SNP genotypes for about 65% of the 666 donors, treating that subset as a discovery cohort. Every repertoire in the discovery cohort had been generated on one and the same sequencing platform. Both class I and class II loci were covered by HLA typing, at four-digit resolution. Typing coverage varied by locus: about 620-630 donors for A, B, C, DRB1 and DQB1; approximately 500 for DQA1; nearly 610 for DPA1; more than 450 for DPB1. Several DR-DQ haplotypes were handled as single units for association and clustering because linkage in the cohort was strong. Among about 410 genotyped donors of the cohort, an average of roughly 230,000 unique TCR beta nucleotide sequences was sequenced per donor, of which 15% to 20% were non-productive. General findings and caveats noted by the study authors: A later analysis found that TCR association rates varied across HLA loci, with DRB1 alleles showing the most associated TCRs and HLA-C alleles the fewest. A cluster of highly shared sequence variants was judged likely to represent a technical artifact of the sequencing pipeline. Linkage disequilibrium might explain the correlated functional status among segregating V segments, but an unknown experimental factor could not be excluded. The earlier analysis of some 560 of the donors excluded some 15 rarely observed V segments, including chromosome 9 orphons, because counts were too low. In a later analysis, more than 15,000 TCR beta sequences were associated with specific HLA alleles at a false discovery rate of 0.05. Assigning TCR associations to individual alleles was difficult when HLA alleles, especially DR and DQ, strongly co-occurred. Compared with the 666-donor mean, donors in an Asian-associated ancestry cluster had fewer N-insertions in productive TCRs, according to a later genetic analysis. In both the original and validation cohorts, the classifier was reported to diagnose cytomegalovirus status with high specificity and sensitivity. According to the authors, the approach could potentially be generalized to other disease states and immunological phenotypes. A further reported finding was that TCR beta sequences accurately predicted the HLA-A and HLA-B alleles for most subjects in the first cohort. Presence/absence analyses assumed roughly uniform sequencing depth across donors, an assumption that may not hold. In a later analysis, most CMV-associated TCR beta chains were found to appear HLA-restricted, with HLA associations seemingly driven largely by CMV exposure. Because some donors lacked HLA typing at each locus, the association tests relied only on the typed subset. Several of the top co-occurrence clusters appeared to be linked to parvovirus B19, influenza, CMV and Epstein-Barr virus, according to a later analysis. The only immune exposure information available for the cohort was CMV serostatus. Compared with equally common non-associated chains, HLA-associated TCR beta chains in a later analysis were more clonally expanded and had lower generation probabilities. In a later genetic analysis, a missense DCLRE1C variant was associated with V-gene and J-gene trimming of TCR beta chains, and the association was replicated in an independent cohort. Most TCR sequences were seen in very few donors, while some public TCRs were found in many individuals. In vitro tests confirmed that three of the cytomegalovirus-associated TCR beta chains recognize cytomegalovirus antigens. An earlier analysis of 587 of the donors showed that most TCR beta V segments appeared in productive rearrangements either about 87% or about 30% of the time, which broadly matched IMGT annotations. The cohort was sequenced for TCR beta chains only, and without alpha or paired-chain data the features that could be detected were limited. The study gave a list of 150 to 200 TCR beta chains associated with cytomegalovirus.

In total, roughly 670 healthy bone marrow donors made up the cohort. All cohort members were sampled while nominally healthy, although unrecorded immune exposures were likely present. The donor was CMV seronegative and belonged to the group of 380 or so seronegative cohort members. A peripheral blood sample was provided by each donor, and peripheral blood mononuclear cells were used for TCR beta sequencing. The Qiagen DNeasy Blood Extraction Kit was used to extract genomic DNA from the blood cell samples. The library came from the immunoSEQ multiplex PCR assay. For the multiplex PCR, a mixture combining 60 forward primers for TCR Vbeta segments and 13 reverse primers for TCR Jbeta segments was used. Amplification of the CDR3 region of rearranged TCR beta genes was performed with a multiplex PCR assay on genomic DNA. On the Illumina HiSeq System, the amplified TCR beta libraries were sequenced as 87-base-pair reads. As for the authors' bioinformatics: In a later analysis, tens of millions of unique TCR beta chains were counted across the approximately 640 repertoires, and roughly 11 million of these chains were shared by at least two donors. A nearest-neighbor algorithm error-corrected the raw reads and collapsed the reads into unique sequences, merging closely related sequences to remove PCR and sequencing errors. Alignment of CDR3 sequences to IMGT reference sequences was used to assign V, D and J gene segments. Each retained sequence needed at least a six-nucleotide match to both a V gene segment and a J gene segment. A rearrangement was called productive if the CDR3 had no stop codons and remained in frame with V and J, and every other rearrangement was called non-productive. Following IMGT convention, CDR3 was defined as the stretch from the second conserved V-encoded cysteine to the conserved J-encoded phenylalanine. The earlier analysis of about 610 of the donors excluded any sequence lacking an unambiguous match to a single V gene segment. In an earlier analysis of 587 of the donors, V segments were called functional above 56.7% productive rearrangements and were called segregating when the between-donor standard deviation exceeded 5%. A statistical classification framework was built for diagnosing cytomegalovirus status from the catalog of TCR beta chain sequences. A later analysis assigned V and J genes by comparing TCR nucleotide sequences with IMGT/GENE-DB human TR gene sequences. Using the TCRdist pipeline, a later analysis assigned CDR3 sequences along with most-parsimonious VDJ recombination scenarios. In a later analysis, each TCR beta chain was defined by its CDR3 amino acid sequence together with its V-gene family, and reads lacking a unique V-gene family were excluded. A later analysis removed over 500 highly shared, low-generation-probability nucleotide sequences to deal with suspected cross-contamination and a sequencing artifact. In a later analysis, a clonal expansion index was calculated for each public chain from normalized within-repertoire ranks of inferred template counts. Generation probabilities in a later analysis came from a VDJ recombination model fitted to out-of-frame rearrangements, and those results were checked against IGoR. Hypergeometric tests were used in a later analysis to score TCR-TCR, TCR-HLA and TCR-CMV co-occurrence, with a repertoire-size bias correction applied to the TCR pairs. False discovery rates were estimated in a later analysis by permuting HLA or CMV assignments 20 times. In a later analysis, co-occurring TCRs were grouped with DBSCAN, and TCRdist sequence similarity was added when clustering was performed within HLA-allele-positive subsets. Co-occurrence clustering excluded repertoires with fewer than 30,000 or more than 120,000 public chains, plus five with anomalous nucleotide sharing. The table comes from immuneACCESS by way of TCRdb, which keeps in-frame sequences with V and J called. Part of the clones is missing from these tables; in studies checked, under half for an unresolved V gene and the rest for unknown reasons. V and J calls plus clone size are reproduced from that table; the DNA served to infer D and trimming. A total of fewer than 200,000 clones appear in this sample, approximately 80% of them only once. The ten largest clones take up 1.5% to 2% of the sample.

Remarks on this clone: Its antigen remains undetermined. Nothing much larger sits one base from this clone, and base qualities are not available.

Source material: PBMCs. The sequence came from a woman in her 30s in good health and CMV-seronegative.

The CDR3 has the sequence CASSQVAESSGSYNEQFF. The DNA reads as follows: TGCGCCAGCAGCCAAGTTGCGGAGTCAAGCGGGAGCTACAATGAGCAGTTCTTC. The chain joins TRBV4-1 to TRBJ2-1; TRBD2 agrees with 8 junctional bases. From its cysteine to its phenylalanine, the CDR3 spans 18 amino acids. The sequence is cut down to CDR3 DNA, 54 bases in frame from base 1. Trimmed from V: 1 base; trimmed from J: 3 bases; junction bases lacking a gene match: 11. For CDR1 and CDR2, the germline V gene lists MGHRA and YSYEKL.